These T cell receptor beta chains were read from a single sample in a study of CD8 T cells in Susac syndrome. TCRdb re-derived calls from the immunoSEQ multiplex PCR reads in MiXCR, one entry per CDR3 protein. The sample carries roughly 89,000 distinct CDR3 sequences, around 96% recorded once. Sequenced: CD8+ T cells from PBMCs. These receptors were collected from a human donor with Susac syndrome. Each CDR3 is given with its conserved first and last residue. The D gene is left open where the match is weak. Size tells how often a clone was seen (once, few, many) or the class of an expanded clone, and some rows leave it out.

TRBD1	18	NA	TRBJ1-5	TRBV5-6	TGTGCCAGCAGCTCCCTCACTCCCGACAGGGGGCTTGATCAGCCCCAGCATTTT	CASSSLTPDRGLDQPQHF
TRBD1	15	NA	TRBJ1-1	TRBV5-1	TGCGCCAGCAGCTTCACCGGGACAGGGGAGGGTGAAGCTTTCTTT	CASSFTGTGEGEAFF
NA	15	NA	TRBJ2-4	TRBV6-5	TGTGCCAGCAGCCCCGGACTTCTAGCCAAAAACATTCAGTACTTC	CASSPGLLAKNIQYF
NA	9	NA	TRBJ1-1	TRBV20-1	TGCATCCCATCCCGAGGAGCTTTCTTT	CIPSRGAFF
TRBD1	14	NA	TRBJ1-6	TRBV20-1	TGCAGTGCTAGAGATCCGGGACAGAATTCACCCCTCCACTTT	CSARDPGQNSPLHF
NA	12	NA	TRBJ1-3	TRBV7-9	TGTGCCAGCAGCCACTTGAGGAACACCATATATTTT	CASSHLRNTIYF
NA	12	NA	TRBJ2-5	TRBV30	TGTGCCTGGAGTCCTAGGGGGGAGACCCAGTACTTC	CAWSPRGETQYF
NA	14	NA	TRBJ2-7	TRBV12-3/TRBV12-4	TGTGCCAGCACCTCTTGGACAGAGACCTACGAGCAGTACTTC	CASTSWTETYEQYF
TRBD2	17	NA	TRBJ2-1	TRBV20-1	TGCAGTGCTAGAGGGTATGGGGAGCGGGGAGCCTACAATGAGCAGTTCTTC	CSARGYGERGAYNEQFF
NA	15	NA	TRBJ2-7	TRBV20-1	TGCAGTGCTAGGGAATCCAGGGTTATCGGCCACGAGCAGTACTTC	CSARESRVIGHEQYF
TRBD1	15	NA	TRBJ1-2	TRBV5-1	TGCGCCAGCAGCTTCGAAGGTACAGGGGTCGGTGGCTACACCTTC	CASSFEGTGVGGYTF
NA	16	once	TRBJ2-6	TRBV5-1	TGCGCCAGCAGTTCCGGGACAAGCTCTGGGGCCAACGTCCTGACTTTC	CASSSGTSSGANVLTF
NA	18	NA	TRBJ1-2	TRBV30	TGTGCCTGGAGTCTGTCCCCACTGAGGGGAAGCTGGGACTATGGCTACACCTTC	CAWSLSPLRGSWDYGYTF
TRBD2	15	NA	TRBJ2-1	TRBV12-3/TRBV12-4	TGTGCCAGCAGTCTACTAGCGGGAGTCCCCTATGAGCAGTTCTTC	CASSLLAGVPYEQFF
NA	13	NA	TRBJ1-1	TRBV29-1	TGCAGCGTTGGCGGGGGCGAGAAGACTGAAGCTTTCTTT	CSVGGGEKTEAFF
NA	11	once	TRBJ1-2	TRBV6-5	TGTGCCAGCTTCCAGGGAAATGGCTACACCTTC	CASFQGNGYTF
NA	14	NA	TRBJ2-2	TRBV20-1	TGCAGTGCTAGAGCGGGGGTCAGAACCGGGGAGCTGTTTTTT	CSARAGVRTGELFF
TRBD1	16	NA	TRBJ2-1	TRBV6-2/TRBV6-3	TGTGCCAGCAGTTACTCAGGGACAGGTATCTACAATGAGCAGTTCTTC	CASSYSGTGIYNEQFF
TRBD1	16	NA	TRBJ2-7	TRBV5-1	TGCGCCAGCAGCCGGGACCGGGACAGGGGCACCTACGAGCAGTACTTC	CASSRDRDRGTYEQYF
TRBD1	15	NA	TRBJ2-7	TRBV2	TGTGCCAGCGGAACCGTGGGGACAGGGGTCTACGAGCAGTACTTC	CASGTVGTGVYEQYF
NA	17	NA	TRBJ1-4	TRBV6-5	TGTGCCAGCAGTAGTCGATACCCTCGGGCCACTAATGAAAAACTGTTTTTT	CASSSRYPRATNEKLFF
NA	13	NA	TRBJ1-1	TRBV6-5	TGTGCCAGCATTGGGGCTTGGAACACTGAAGCTTTCTTT	CASIGAWNTEAFF
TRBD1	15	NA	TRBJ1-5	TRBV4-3	TGCGCCAGCAGCCAAGTAACAGGGGGGAATCAGCCCCAGCATTTT	CASSQVTGGNQPQHF
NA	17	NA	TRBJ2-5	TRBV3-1	TGTGCCAGCAGCCCCGGGAGAGATCGGCGCCCGCAAGAGACCCAGTACTTC	CASSPGRDRRPQETQYF
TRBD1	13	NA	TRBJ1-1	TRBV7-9	TGTGCCAGCGAGGGGACAGGGAGGACTGAAGCTTTCTTT	CASEGTGRTEAFF
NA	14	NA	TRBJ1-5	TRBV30	TGTGCCTGGAGTACCGACAGTGTAGGTCAGCCCCAGCATTTT	CAWSTDSVGQPQHF
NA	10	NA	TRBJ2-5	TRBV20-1	TGCAGTGCTGGCCAAGAGACCCAGTACTTC	CSAGQETQYF
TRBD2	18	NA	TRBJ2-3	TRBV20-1	TGCAGTGCTAGAAGTGGAGAGGAGGTCCGGGGGGACACAGATACGCAGTATTTT	CSARSGEEVRGDTDTQYF
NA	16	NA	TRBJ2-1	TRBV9	TGTGCCAGCAGCGAGTTCCGGGGGAGCTCCTACAATGAGCAGTTCTTC	CASSEFRGSSYNEQFF
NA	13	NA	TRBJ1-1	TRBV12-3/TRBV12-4	TGTGCCAGCAGATCAGGGGTCTACACTGAAGCTTTCTTT	CASRSGVYTEAFF
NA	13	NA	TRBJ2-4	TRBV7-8	TGTGCCAGCAGCAAACGAGGGGAAAACATTCAGTACTTC	CASSKRGENIQYF